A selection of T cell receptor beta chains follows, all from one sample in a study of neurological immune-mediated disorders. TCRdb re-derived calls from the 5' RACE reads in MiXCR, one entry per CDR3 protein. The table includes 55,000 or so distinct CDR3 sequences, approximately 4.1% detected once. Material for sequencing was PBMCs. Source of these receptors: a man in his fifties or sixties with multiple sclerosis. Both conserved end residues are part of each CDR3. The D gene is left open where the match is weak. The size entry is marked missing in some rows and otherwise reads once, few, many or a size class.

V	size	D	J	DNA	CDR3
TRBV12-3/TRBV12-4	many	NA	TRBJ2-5	TGTGCCAGCAGCCCCAGGGGGGGGTGGCAGACCCAGTACTTC	CASSPRGGWQTQYF
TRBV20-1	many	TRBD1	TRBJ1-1	TGCAGTGCCGTAGGGGGGACAGAAAACACTGAAGCTTTCTTT	CSAVGGTENTEAFF
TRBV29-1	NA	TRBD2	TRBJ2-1	TGCAGCGCTTCGACTAGCGTCAACAATGAGCAGTTCTTC	CSASTSVNNEQFF
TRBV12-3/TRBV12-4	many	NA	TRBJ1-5	TGTGCCAGCAGTGATGGGTTATCCTCGCCCCAGAATTTT	CASSDGLSSPQNF
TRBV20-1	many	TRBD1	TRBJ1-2	TGCAGTGTAGAACAGGGGAAAAACTATGGCTACACCTTC	CSVEQGKNYGYTF
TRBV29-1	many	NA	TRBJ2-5	TGCAGCGCCAAGGTGTACCAAGAGACCCAGTACTTC	CSAKVYQETQYF
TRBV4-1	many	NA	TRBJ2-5	TGCGCCAGCAGCCAAGTAGTGACTCAGAGGGAGACCCAGTACTTC	CASSQVVTQRETQYF
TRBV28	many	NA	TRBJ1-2	TGTGCCAGCAGTACACAGATCTATGGCTACACCTTC	CASSTQIYGYTF
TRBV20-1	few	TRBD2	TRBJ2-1	TGCAGTGCTAGAGACGCCGGGAGGTACAATGAGCAGTTCTTC	CSARDAGRYNEQFF
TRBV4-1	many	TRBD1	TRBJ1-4	TGCGCCAGCAGCCAAAACAGGGGGGGTAATGAAAAACTGTTTTTT	CASSQNRGGNEKLFF
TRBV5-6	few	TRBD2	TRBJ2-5	TGTGCCAGCAGCCGTGTCAACGGGGGGGCAGGGACCCAGTACTTC	CASSRVNGGAGTQYF
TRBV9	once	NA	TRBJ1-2	TGTGCCAGCAGCCGGGCCAAAACTAACTATGGCTACACCTTC	CASSRAKTNYGYTF
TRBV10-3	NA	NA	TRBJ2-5	TGTGTCATCAGTCAGGGCAATACCGAAGAGACCCAGTACTTC	CVISQGNTEETQYF
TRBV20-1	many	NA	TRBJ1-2	TGCAGTGCTAGAGACCTCTATGGCTACACCTTC	CSARDLYGYTF
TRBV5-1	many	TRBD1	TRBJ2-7	TGCGCCAGCAGCACTGGCTTCGGGACAGGCTCCTACGAGCAGTACTTC	CASSTGFGTGSYEQYF
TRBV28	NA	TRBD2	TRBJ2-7	TGTGCCAGCAGGTTACTAGCGGACTACGAGCAGTACTTC	CASRLLADYEQYF
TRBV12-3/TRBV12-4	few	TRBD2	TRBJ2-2	TGTGCCAGCACCTTCAGTACGGGAGGGGTGAACACCGGGGAGCTGTTTTTT	CASTFSTGGVNTGELFF
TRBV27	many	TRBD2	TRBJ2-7	TGTGCCAGCACCGACTCTGGCGGGAGCGGCTACGAGCAGTACTTC	CASTDSGGSGYEQYF
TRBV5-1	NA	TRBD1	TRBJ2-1	TGCGCCAGCACAAAAAACCGGGACAGGAGCACGGATGAGCAGTTCTTC	CASTKNRDRSTDEQFF
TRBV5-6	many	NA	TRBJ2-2	TGTGCCAGCAGCCCCGAGACAGGAACGAACACCGGGGAGCTGTTTTTT	CASSPETGTNTGELFF
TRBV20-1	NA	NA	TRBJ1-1	TGCAGTGCTAGTCACAGAAGGACTGAAGCTTTCTTT	CSASHRRTEAFF
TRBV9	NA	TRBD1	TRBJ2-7	TGTGCCAGCAGCGCCGGGACAGGGATCCACGAGCAGTACTTC	CASSAGTGIHEQYF
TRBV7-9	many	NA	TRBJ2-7	TGTGCCAGCAGCTTAGACGGCCTGAGCTCCTACGAGCAGTACTTC	CASSLDGLSSYEQYF
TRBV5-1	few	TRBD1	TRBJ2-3	TGCGCCAGCAGCAGCGTGGGACAGGTGGGGACAGATACGCAGTATTTT	CASSSVGQVGTDTQYF
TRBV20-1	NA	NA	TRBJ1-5	TGCAGTGCTAGCGCAGGTCGCAATCAGCCCCAGAATTTT	CSASAGRNQPQNF
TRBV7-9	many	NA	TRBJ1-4	TGTGCCAGCAGCTTTGGCAGGGTTCCGTCCCCAACCGGAGAAACCCGTAATGAAAAACTGTTTTTT	CASSFGRVPSPTGETRNEKLFF
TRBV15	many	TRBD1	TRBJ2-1	TGTGCCACCAGCAGAGATACAGGAGGGACAGGGCTACGACAGTTCTTC	CATSRDTGGTGLRQFF
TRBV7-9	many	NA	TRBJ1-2	TGTGCCAGCAGCGCTACAGGGCCCTATAACTATGGCTACACCTTC	CASSATGPYNYGYTF
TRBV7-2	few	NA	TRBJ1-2	TGTGCCAGCAGCTTAGTGACCTCTCCTACTGGCCTCTATGGCTACACCTTC	CASSLVTSPTGLYGYTF
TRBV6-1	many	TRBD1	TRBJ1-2	TGTGCCAGCAGTAAGGGACAGGGGTTCGACTATGGCTACACCTTC	CASSKGQGFDYGYTF
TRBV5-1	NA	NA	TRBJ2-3	TGCGCCAGTAACTCCAACCTCCGCACAGATACGCAGTATTTT	CASNSNLRTDTQYF
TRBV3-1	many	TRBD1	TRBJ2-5	TGTGCCAGCAGTCGACAGGGGGGTCGGACCCAGTACTTC	CASSRQGGRTQYF
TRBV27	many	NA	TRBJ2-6	TGTGCCACCTTACAGCTCTCTGGGGCCAACGTCCTGACTTTC	CATLQLSGANVLTF
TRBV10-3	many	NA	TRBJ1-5	TGTGCCATACAAATGGGCGGCAATCAGCCCCAGAATTTT	CAIQMGGNQPQNF
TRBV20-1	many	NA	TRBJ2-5	TGCAGTGCTGGTGGGAGGACGCCGAGTGGGACCCAGTACTTC	CSAGGRTPSGTQYF
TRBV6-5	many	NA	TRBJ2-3	TGTGCCAGCAGTGGGACGATGAAACCCACAGATACGCAGTATTTT	CASSGTMKPTDTQYF
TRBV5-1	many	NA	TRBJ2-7	TGCGCCAGCAGCTTAGGGACGCCATCCTACGAGCAGTACTTC	CASSLGTPSYEQYF
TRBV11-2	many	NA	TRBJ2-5	TGTGCCAGCAGCTCCCCGGCCGGGTTGAAGACCCAGTACTTC	CASSSPAGLKTQYF
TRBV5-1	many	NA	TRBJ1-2	TGCGCCAGCAGCTCCTTAACTGGGACCCGCTATGGCTACACCTTC	CASSSLTGTRYGYTF
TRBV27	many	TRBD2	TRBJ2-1	TGTGCCAGCACTTCTCAGACGGGACTAGCGGGAGGTATCTCCTACAATGAGCAGTTCTTC	CASTSQTGLAGGISYNEQFF
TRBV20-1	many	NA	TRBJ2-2	TGCAGTGCTAACCCCCCCCTAGACTCCGGGGAGCTGTTTTTT	CSANPPLDSGELFF
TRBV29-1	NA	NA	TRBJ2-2	TGCAGCGTTAACGAGAACACCGGGGAGCTGTTTTTT	CSVNENTGELFF
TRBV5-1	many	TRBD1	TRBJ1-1	TGCGCCAGCAGCTTCTCAGGGGGGTCTACTGAAGCTTTCTTT	CASSFSGGSTEAFF
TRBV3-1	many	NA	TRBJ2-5	TGTGCCAGCAGCCACTCGATAGGGGAGACCCAGTACTTC	CASSHSIGETQYF
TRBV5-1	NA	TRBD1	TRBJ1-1	TGCGCCAGCAGCACCCAGGGGGCGGGAACTGAAGCTTTCTTT	CASSTQGAGTEAFF
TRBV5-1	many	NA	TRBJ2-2	TGCGCCAGCAGCTTCCCCGGGGGAGCGGAGCTGTTTTTT	CASSFPGGAELFF
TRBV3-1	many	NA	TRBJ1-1	TGTGCCAGCAGCCACCGGGACATAAACACTGAAGCTTTCTTT	CASSHRDINTEAFF